Listed below are T cell receptor beta chains from one sample, sequenced in a study of blood T cell repertoires in COVID-19. Repertoires were generated with immunoSEQ multiplex PCR, while TCRdb's copy carries only in-frame clones and drops some. The table has about 240,000 clones, about 83% seen once. Material for sequencing was peripheral blood. These receptor sequences come from a man older than 75 with acute or convalescent COVID-19. Both conserved end residues are part of each CDR3. The order of the fields is clone size, V gene, D gene, J gene, CDR3 DNA, CDR3 protein. The D gene is left open where the match is weak. A row's size may be missing; if present it is once, few, many or a size class.

abundance: -
v_gene: TRBV3-1/TRBV3-2
d_gene: -
j_gene: TRBJ1-6
CDR3nt: TGTGCCAGCAGCCACAGACAGAGCTCCTATAATTCACCCCTCCACTTT
CDR3aa: CASSHRQSSYNSPLHF

abundance: -
v_gene: TRBV7-9
d_gene: TRBD1
j_gene: TRBJ2-7
CDR3nt: TGTGCCAGCAGCTCCGGGACAGGGAGCTACGAGCAGTACTTC
CDR3aa: CASSSGTGSYEQYF

abundance: -
v_gene: TRBV29-1
d_gene: -
j_gene: TRBJ2-1
CDR3nt: TGCAGCGTGGGACATTACAATGAGCAGTTCTTC
CDR3aa: CSVGHYNEQFF

abundance: -
v_gene: TRBV3-1/TRBV3-2
d_gene: -
j_gene: TRBJ1-5
CDR3nt: TGTGCCAGCAGCGCATCGACTAAGAATCAGCCCCAGCATTTT
CDR3aa: CASSASTKNQPQHF

abundance: -
v_gene: TRBV5-6
d_gene: TRBD1
j_gene: TRBJ1-6
CDR3nt: TGTGCCAGCAGCTTGATGGGACAGGGTTCACCCCTCCACTTT
CDR3aa: CASSLMGQGSPLHF

abundance: -
v_gene: TRBV4-3
d_gene: TRBD1
j_gene: TRBJ1-6
CDR3nt: TGCGCCAGCAGCCAGGGGGGACAGGGGAGTTCACCCCTCCACTTT
CDR3aa: CASSQGGQGSSPLHF

abundance: -
v_gene: TRBV11-2
d_gene: -
j_gene: TRBJ1-6
CDR3nt: TGTGCCAGCAGCATAGCGGGGTATAATTCACCCCTCCACTTT
CDR3aa: CASSIAGYNSPLHF

abundance: -
v_gene: TRBV18
d_gene: TRBD1
j_gene: TRBJ1-3
CDR3nt: TGTGCCAGCTCACCTTTTCAGGGGGTCTCTGGAAACACCATATATTTT
CDR3aa: CASSPFQGVSGNTIYF

abundance: -
v_gene: TRBV25-1
d_gene: -
j_gene: TRBJ2-7
CDR3nt: TGTGCCAGCCTTCGGTCAGGGGCCTACGAGCAGTACTTC
CDR3aa: CASLRSGAYEQYF

abundance: -
v_gene: TRBV2
d_gene: -
j_gene: TRBJ1-1
CDR3nt: TGTGCCAGCAGTGACGGGGAACCGAACACTGAAGCTTTCTTT
CDR3aa: CASSDGEPNTEAFF

abundance: -
v_gene: TRBV4-1
d_gene: TRBD1
j_gene: TRBJ1-4
CDR3nt: TGCGCCAGCAGCCAAGGGCTGGGACAGGGAAATGAAAAACTGTTTTTT
CDR3aa: CASSQGLGQGNEKLFF

abundance: -
v_gene: TRBV29-1
d_gene: -
j_gene: TRBJ1-1
CDR3nt: TGCAGCGTTGCCGGGACACCGAACACTGAAGCTTTCTTT
CDR3aa: CSVAGTPNTEAFF

abundance: -
v_gene: TRBV5-1
d_gene: -
j_gene: TRBJ1-6
CDR3nt: TGCGCCAGCAGCGACGGACAGCCTAATTCACCCCTCCACTTT
CDR3aa: CASSDGQPNSPLHF

abundance: once
v_gene: TRBV7-3
d_gene: TRBD2
j_gene: TRBJ2-1
CDR3nt: TGTGCCAGCAGCCCTCCTCGGGATAGCGGGAGGGAGTTCTTC
CDR3aa: CASSPPRDSGREFF

abundance: -
v_gene: TRBV3-1/TRBV3-2
d_gene: -
j_gene: TRBJ1-2
CDR3nt: TGTGCCAGCAGCCTCCCCGGGACAAGAGGCTACACCTTC
CDR3aa: CASSLPGTRGYTF

abundance: once
v_gene: TRBV7-3
d_gene: -
j_gene: TRBJ1-6
CDR3nt: TGTGCCAGCAGCCCCGGGGGGTATAATTCACCCCTCCACTTT
CDR3aa: CASSPGGYNSPLHF

abundance: -
v_gene: TRBV5-1
d_gene: -
j_gene: TRBJ2-5
CDR3nt: TGCGCCAGCAGCTTGGAACAGGTCCAAGAGACCCAGTACTTC
CDR3aa: CASSLEQVQETQYF

abundance: few
v_gene: TRBV4-1
d_gene: -
j_gene: TRBJ1-2
CDR3nt: TGCGCCAGCAGCCAAGGGTCTACTAACTATGGCTACACCTTC
CDR3aa: CASSQGSTNYGYTF

abundance: -
v_gene: TRBV7-8
d_gene: -
j_gene: TRBJ1-1
CDR3nt: TGTGCCAGCAGCGTGGGACTCATGAACACTGAAGCTTTCTTT
CDR3aa: CASSVGLMNTEAFF

abundance: -
v_gene: TRBV6-5
d_gene: -
j_gene: TRBJ2-2
CDR3nt: TGTGCCAGCAGTTACTCGATAGACACCGGGGAGCTGTTTTTT
CDR3aa: CASSYSIDTGELFF

abundance: -
v_gene: TRBV27
d_gene: -
j_gene: TRBJ2-7
CDR3nt: TGTGCCAGCAGTTTATCCCTCTTCGACGAGCAGTACTTC
CDR3aa: CASSLSLFDEQYF

abundance: once
v_gene: TRBV18
d_gene: -
j_gene: TRBJ1-2
CDR3nt: TGTGCCAGCTCACCACCTGGCAGGGACTATGGCTACACCTTC
CDR3aa: CASSPPGRDYGYTF